These T cell receptor beta chains were read from a single sample in a study of identical twins. TCRdb itself ran the 5' RACE reads through MiXCR, one entry per CDR3 protein. The data hold roughly 350,000 distinct CDR3 sequences, with roughly 9% observed a single time. Sequencing was done on a sample of naive T cells sorted from blood. Source of these receptors: a woman aged 45-65 years in good health. Both conserved end residues are part of each CDR3. The D gene is left open where the match is weak. Only part of the rows carry a size: once, few, many, or a class if the clone is expanded.

clone_size	v_call	d_call	j_call	cdr3_aa	cdr3_nt
many	TRBV5-1	-	TRBJ2-4	CASSLGQVQYF	TGCGCCAGCAGCTTGGGCCAGGTCCAGTACTTC
many	TRBV20-1	-	TRBJ2-1	CSARDQVHEQFF	TGCAGTGCTAGAGATCAGGTGCATGAGCAGTTCTTC
-	TRBV2	TRBD1	TRBJ2-1	CARHRDSSYNEQFF	TGTGCCAGACACCGGGACAGCTCCTACAATGAGCAGTTCTTC
-	TRBV10-2	-	TRBJ2-5	CASRGRLGQTQETQYF	TGCGCCAGCAGAGGACGCCTGGGCCAAACACAAGAGACCCAGTACTTC
few	TRBV4-1	-	TRBJ1-6	CASSQGVLYNSPLHF	TGCGCCAGCAGCCAGGGAGTTCTCTATAATTCACCCCTCCACTTT
few	TRBV7-2	TRBD2	TRBJ2-3	CASSSNSGRAGTQYF	TGTGCCAGCAGCTCTAATAGCGGGAGGGCCGGTACGCAGTATTTT
many	TRBV20-1	-	TRBJ2-3	CSASPKRADTQYF	TGCAGTGCTAGCCCAAAAAGGGCAGATACGCAGTATTTT
-	TRBV13	-	TRBJ2-3	CASSFRQRDQDLTDTQYF	TGTGCCAGCAGTTTCCGCCAACGGGACCAAGATCTCACAGATACGCAGTATTTT
many	TRBV27	TRBD2	TRBJ2-7	CASSPLSGNQYF	TGTGCCAGCAGTCCGCTTAGCGGGAATCAGTACTTC
-	TRBV5-1	-	TRBJ2-1	CASSFPTNEQFF	TGCGCCAGCAGTTTCCCGACGAATGAGCAGTTCTTC
few	TRBV29-1	TRBD1	TRBJ2-1	CSAMGQGNYNEQFF	TGCAGCGCGATGGGACAGGGGAACTACAATGAGCAGTTCTTC
few	TRBV15	-	TRBJ1-5	CATSRDQGGRVTDQPQHF	TGTGCCACCAGCAGAGATCAGGGTGGCAGGGTAACGGATCAGCCCCAGCATTTT
many	TRBV4-1	-	TRBJ2-3	CASSHLSADDEDTDTQYF	TGCGCCAGCAGCCACCTCTCGGCGGACGACGAGGACACAGATACGCAGTATTTT
few	TRBV18	-	TRBJ2-1	CASSPRPGDNEQFF	TGTGCCAGCTCACCGCGCCCGGGTGACAATGAGCAGTTCTTC
many	TRBV29-1	-	TRBJ2-1	CSVERIQGYNEQFF	TGCAGCGTTGAGAGAATTCAGGGGTACAATGAGCAGTTCTTC
few	TRBV28	TRBD1	TRBJ1-2	CASRVSQGAEGYTF	TGTGCCAGCAGAGTTTCCCAGGGGGCAGAGGGCTACACCTTC
many	TRBV5-1	-	TRBJ1-1	CASSTTGPAGNTEAFF	TGCGCCAGCAGCACCACAGGGCCCGCGGGAAACACTGAAGCTTTCTTT
many	TRBV10-3	TRBD2	TRBJ2-7	CAIRSLAGTYEQYF	TGTGCCATCAGATCCCTAGCGGGAACCTACGAGCAGTACTTC
-	TRBV4-1	-	TRBJ1-4	CASSQDSTATNEKLFF	TGCGCCAGCAGCCAAGATTCTACAGCAACTAATGAAAAACTGTTTTTT
many	TRBV5-1	-	TRBJ2-1	CASSFQYAYEQFF	TGCGCCAGCAGCTTCCAATACGCCTATGAGCAGTTCTTC
few	TRBV7-2	-	TRBJ2-7	CASSLLGRRTVSYEQYF	TGTGCCAGCAGCTTATTGGGACGGCGGACGGTATCCTACGAGCAGTACTTC
-	TRBV7-9	TRBD2	TRBJ2-1	CASSRSLTSGENEQFF	TGTGCCAGCAGCCGCAGTTTGACTAGCGGGGAAAATGAGCAGTTCTTC
many	TRBV5-1	-	TRBJ2-1	CASSSAPDWNEQFF	TGCGCCAGCAGCTCCGCGCCCGACTGGAATGAGCAGTTCTTC
few	TRBV6-4	-	TRBJ1-5	CASSEVRGPQHF	TGTGCCAGCAGTGAGGTCCGGGGGCCCCAGCATTTT
-	TRBV27	TRBD2	TRBJ2-7	CASSLGAGRRDEQYF	TGTGCCAGCAGTTTAGGCGCCGGGAGGAGAGACGAGCAGTACTTC
many	TRBV7-9	-	TRBJ2-5	CASSLKSETQYF	TGTGCCAGCAGCTTAAAGTCAGAGACCCAGTACTTC
few	TRBV20-1	-	TRBJ1-2	CSAREGYGYTF	TGCAGTGCTAGAGAGGGTTATGGCTACACCTTC
few	TRBV6-5	-	TRBJ2-3	CASSYSLGGGVYDTQYF	TGTGCCAGCAGTTACTCCTTGGGAGGAGGGGTTTACGATACGCAGTATTTT
-	TRBV4-2	-	TRBJ2-7	CASSQVFAGTLSYEQYF	TGTGCCAGCAGCCAAGTGTTTGCCGGGACACTATCCTACGAGCAGTACTTC
few	TRBV20-1	-	TRBJ2-1	CSASRTDEEFF	TGCAGTGCTTCCCGGACGGACGAGGAGTTCTTC
-	TRBV5-1	TRBD2	TRBJ2-7	CASSADLGAGDYEQYF	TGCGCCAGCAGCGCCGACTTAGGGGCGGGGGACTACGAGCAGTACTTC
few	TRBV12-3/TRBV12-4	TRBD1	TRBJ1-4	CASSYGQGGNEKLFF	TGTGCCAGCAGTTACGGACAGGGCGGTAATGAAAAACTGTTTTTT
few	TRBV2	-	TRBJ2-1	CASSEVHNEQFF	TGTGCCAGCAGTGAAGTTCACAATGAGCAGTTCTTC
-	TRBV29-1	TRBD1	TRBJ2-3	CSVGNIRGRADTQYF	TGCAGCGTCGGTAATATCAGGGGGCGCGCAGATACGCAGTATTTT
-	TRBV27	-	TRBJ2-3	CASSLSEGADTQYF	TGTGCCAGCAGTTTATCCGAGGGTGCAGATACGCAGTATTTT
many	TRBV12-3/TRBV12-4	-	TRBJ1-1	CASSLRGAEAFF	TGTGCCAGCAGTTTGAGAGGGGCTGAAGCTTTCTTT